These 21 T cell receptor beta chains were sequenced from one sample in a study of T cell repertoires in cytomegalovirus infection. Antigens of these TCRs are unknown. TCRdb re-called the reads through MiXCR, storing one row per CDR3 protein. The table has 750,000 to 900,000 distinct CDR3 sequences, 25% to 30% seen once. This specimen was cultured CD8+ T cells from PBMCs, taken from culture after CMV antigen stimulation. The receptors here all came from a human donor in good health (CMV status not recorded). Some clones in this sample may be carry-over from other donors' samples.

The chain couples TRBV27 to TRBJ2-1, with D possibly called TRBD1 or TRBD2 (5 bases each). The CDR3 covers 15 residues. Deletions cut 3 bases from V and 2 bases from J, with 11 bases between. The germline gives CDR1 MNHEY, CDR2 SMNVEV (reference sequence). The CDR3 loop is CASSFSQGAYNEQFF. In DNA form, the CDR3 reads TGTGCCAGCAGTTTTTCCCAGGGAGCCTACAATGAGCAGTTCTTC.

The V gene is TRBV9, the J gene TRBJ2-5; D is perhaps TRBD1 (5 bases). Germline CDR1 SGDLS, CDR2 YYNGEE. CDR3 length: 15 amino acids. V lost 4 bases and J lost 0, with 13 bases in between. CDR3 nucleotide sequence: TGTGCCAGCAGCCCTTCCGCAGGGCACCAAGAGACCCAGTACTTC. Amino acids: CASSPSAGHQETQYF.

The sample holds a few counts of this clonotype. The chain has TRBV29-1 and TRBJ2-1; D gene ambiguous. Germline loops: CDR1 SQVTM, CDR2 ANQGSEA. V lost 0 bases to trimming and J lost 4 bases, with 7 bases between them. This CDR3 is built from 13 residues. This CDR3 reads CSVEEEQYNEQFF. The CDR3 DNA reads TGCAGCGTTGAAGAGGAACAGTACAATGAGCAGTTCTTC.

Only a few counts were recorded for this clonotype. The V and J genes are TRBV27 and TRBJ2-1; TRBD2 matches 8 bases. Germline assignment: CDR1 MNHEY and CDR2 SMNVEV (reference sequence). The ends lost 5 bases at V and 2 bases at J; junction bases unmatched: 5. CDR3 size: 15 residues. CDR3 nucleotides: TGTGCCAGCAGTGGCCTAGCGGGTACCTACAATGAGCAGTTCTTC. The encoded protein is CASSGLAGTYNEQFF.

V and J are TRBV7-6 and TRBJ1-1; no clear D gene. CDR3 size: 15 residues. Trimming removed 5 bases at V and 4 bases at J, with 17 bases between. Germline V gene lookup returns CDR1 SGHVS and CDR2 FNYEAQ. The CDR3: CASSTLREGPTEAFF. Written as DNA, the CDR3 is TGTGCCAGCAGCACCCTGAGGGAGGGCCCCACTGAAGCTTTCTTT.

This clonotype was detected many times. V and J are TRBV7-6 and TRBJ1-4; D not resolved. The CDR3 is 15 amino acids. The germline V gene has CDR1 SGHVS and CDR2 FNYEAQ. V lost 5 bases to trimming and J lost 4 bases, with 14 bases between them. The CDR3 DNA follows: TGTGCCAGCAGCCCTAGGGAGGGATATAATGAAAAACTGTTTTTT. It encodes CASSPREGYNEKLFF.

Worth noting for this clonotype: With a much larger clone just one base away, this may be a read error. The CDR3 nucleotides are TGTGCCAGCAACCAAATAGCGGGGGGAACAGATACGCAGTATTTT. It is translated as CASNQIAGGTDTQYF. The chain has TRBV7-8 and TRBJ2-3, with TRBD2 matching 10 bases. CDR3 length: 15 amino acids. Trimming cost V 7 bases and J 3 bases; bases outside gene matches: 7. Looked up from germline, CDR1 is SGHVS and CDR2 is FQNEAQ.

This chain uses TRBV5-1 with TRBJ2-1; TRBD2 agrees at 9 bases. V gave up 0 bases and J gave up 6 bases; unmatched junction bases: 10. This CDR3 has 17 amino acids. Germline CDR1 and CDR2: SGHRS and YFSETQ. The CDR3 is CASSLAAGGGAFNEQFF. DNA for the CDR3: TGCGCCAGCAGCTTGGCTGCGGGCGGGGGGGCTTTCAATGAGCAGTTCTTC. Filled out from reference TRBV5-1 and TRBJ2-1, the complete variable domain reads KAGVTQTPRYLIKTRGQQVTLSCSPISGHRSVSWYQQTPGQGLQFLFEYFSETQRNKGNFPGRFSGRQFSNSRSEMNVSTLELGDSALYLCASSLAAGGGAFNEQFFGPGTRLTVL.

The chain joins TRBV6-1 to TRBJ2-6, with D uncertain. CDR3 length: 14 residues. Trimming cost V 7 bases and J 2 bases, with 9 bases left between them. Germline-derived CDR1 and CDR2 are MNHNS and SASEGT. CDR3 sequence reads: CASNAGPGANVLTF. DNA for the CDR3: TGTGCCAGCAACGCAGGTCCTGGGGCCAACGTCCTGACTTTC.

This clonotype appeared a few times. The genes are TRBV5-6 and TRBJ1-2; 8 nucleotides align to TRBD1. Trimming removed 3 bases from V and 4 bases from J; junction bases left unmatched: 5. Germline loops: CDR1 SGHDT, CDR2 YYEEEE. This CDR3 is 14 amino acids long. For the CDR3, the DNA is TGTGCCAGCAGCTGGGCCGACAGGGGCTATGGCTACACCTTC. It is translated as CASSWADRGYGYTF.

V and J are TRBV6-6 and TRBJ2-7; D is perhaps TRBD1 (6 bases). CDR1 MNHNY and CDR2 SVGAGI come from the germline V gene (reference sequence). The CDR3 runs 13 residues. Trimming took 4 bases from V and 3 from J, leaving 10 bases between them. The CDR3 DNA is TGTGCCAGCAGTTGGGGACAAAACTACGAGCAGTACGTC. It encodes CASSWGQNYEQYV.

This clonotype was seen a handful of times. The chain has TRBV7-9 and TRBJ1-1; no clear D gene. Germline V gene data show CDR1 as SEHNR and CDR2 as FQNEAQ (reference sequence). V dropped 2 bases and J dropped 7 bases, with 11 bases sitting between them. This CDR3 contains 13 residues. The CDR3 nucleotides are TGTGCCAGCAGCTTAACGACTGGCCTTGAAGCTTTCTTT. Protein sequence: CASSLTTGLEAFF. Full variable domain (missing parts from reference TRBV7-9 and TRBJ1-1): DTGVSQNPRHKITKRGQNVTFRCDPISEHNRLYWYRQTLGQGPEFLTYFQNEAQLEKSRLLSDRFSAERPKGSFSTLEIQRTEQGDSAMYLCASSLTTGLEAFFGQGTRLTVV.

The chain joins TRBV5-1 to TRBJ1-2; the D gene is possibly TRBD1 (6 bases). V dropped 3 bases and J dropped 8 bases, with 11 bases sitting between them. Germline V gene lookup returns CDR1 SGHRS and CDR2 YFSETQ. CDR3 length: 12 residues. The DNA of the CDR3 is TGCGCCAGCAGCTCACAGGGACCGGGCTACACCTTC. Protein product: CASSSQGPGYTF.

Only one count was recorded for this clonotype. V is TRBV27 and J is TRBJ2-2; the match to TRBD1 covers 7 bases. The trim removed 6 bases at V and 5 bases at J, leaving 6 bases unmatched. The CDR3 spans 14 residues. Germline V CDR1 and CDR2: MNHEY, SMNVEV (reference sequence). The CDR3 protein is CASRMTGTTGELFF. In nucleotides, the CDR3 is TGTGCCAGCAGGATGACAGGGACAACCGGGGAGCTGTTTTTT.

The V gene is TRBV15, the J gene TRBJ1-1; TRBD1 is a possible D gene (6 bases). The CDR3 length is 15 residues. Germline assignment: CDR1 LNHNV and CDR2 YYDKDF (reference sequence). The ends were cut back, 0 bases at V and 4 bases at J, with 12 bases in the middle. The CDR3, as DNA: TGTGCCACCAGCAGAGATCTGGGGGCCGTCACTGAAGCTTTCTTT. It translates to CATSRDLGAVTEAFF.

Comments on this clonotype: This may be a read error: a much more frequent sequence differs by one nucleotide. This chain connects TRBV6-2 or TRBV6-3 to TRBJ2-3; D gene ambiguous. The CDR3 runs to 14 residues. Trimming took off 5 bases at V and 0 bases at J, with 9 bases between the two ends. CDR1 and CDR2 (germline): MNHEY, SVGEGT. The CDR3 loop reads CASSPVTSTDTQYF. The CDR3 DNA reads TGTGCCAGCAGTCCAGTTACTAGCACAGATACGCAGTATTTT.

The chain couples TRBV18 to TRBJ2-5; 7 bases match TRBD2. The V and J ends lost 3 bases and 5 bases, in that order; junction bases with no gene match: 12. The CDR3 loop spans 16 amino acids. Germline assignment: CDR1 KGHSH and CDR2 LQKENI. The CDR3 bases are TGTGCCAGCTCACCCCCCGGGACTACCGAGAGGGAGACCCAGTACTTC. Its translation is CASSPPGTTERETQYF. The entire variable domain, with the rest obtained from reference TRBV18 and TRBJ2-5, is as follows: NAGVMQNPRHLVRRRGQEARLRCSPMKGHSHVYWYRQLPEEGLKFMVYLQKENIIDESGMPKERFSAEFPKEGPSILRIQQVVRGDSAAYFCASSPPGTTERETQYFGPGTRLLVL.

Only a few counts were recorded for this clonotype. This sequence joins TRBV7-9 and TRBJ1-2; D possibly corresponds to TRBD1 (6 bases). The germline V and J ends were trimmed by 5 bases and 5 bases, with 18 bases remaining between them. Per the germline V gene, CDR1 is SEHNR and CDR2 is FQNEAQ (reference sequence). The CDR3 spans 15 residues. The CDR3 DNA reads TGTGCCAGCAGCAGAGGACAGCTCGGGGGATATGGCTACACCTTC. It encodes CASSRGQLGGYGYTF. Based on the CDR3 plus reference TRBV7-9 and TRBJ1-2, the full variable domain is DTGVSQNPRHKITKRGQNVTFRCDPISEHNRLYWYRQTLGQGPEFLTYFQNEAQLEKSRLLSDRFSAERPKGSFSTLEIQRTEQGDSAMYLCASSRGQLGGYGYTFGSGTRLTVV.

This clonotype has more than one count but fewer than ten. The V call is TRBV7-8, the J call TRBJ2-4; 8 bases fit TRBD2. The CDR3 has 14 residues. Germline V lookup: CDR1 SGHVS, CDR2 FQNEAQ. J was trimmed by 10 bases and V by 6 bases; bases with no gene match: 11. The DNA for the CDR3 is TGTGCCAGCAGTTTCGGGGGGGCCCGAGGAATTCAGTACTTC. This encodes CASSFGGARGIQYF.

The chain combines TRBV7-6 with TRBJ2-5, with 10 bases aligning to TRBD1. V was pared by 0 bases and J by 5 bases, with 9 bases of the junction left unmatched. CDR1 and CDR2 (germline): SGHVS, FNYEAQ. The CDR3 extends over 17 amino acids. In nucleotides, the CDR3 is TGTGCCAGCAGCTTAGCGGGAGACAGGGGGCGGATGGAGACCCAGTACTTC. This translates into CASSLAGDRGRMETQYF.

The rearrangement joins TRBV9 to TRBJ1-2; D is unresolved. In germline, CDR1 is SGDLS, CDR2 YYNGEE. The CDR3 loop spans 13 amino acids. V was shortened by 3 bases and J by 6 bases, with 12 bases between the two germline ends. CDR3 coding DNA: TGTGCCAGCAGCGCTACCAAGGACGATGGCTACACCTTC. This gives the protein CASSATKDDGYTF.